Below are 23 T cell receptor beta chains sequenced from a single sample in a study of early T cells in non-severe SARS-CoV-2 infection (dated by TCRdb to about 2021). The method behind the library was 5' RACE. Sequencing was performed on a NextSeq 500. TCRdb passed the public sequencing reads through fastp at Q25 and MiXCR, retaining productive beta sequences. Each entry merges the rows of one CDR3 protein and shows their most common DNA and genes. The sample data list 20,000 to 25,000 distinct CDR3 sequences, and roughly 3.6% of these were observed just once. Clones ranked in the top ten supply roughly 5.5% of the sample. Sequencing was done on a sample of whole blood. Receptor source: an adult who was a healthcare worker with PCR-confirmed SARS-CoV-2 infection or an uninfected control (not recorded which).

This clonotype was counted many times. The rearrangement uses TRBV12-3 or TRBV12-4 and TRBJ1-2; 7 nucleotides match TRBD1. With V trimmed by 6 bases and J by 8 bases, 6 bases remained unmatched. The CDR3 spans 12 residues. The CDR3 nucleotides are TGTGCCAGCAGCCAAGGGGGCGGCGGCTACACCTTC. This translates into CASSQGGGGYTF.

This clonotype was recorded a few times. J is TRBJ2-7 and V is TRBV21-1; the table's D call, TRBD1, has no DNA check behind it. TRBV21-1 is recorded as a pseudogene. The length of the CDR3 is 15 residues. CDR3 sequence (DNA): TGTGCCAGCAGCAAAGGACAGGCTGTAACCTACGAGCAGTACTTC. Amino acid sequence: CASSKGQAVTYEQYF.

This clonotype counts as medium-sized. The chain uses TRBV20-1 and TRBJ2-7, with 8 bases matching TRBD2. V was clipped by 0 bases and J by 6 bases; unmatched bases: 10. CDR1 and CDR2 (germline): DFQATT, SNEGSKA (reference sequence). The CDR3 length is 15 residues. DNA for the CDR3: TGCAGTGCTAGAGATTGGAGTAGCGGGAATCGCGAGCAGTACTTC. Its translation is CSARDWSSGNREQYF.

This clonotype was found many times. The chain carries TRBV29-1 and TRBJ1-3; D ambiguous. Trimming removed 0 bases at V and 1 base at J, with 13 bases between. This CDR3 contains 16 residues. Germline-derived CDR1 and CDR2 are SQVTM and ANQGSEA. The CDR3, as DNA: TGCAGCGTTGAAGATCTGCCGGTGTCATCTGGAAACACCATATATTTT. Translating gives CSVEDLPVSSGNTIYF.

The sample holds many counts of this clonotype. The chain couples TRBV12-3 or TRBV12-4 to TRBJ2-1; 8 bases line up with TRBD1. The V gene end was trimmed by 7 bases and the J gene end by 4 bases; junction bases not matched to a gene: 12. There are 16 residues in the CDR3. CDR3 loop: CASNSRGTGIYNEQFF. The CDR3 DNA reads TGTGCCAGCAACAGTAGGGGGACAGGTATTTACAATGAGCAGTTCTTC.

This clonotype appeared a few times. V is TRBV14 and J is TRBJ2-4, with D perhaps TRBD1 (6 bases). Trimming took 1 base from V and 4 from J, leaving 17 bases between them. Per the germline V gene, CDR1 is SGHDN and CDR2 is FVKESK. The CDR3 is 17 residues long. The CDR3 protein is CASSQGPTTGLKNIQYF. The DNA of the CDR3 is TGTGCCAGCAGCCAAGGCCCCACAACAGGGTTGAAAAACATTCAGTACTTC.

In its sample, this clonotype was seen many times. The rearrangement uses TRBV27 and TRBJ2-3; unclear D gene. The CDR3 loop spans 18 amino acids. V was cut by 2 bases and J by 0 bases, with 18 bases left in between. The germline V gene has CDR1 MNHEY and CDR2 SMNVEV (reference sequence). CDR3 sequence: CASSLVSSVPPSTDTQYF. CDR3 in DNA: TGTGCCAGCAGTTTAGTATCGTCGGTACCCCCTAGCACAGATACGCAGTATTTT.

In its sample, this clonotype ranks as medium-sized. V usage is TRBV7-9 and J usage is TRBJ2-1; 9 bases map to TRBD2. Germline V gives CDR1 SEHNR, CDR2 FQNEAQ (reference sequence). V lost 1 base to trimming and J lost 8 bases; unmatched junction nucleotides: 9. The CDR3 is made up of 16 amino acids. The CDR3 DNA sequence: TGTGCCAGCAGCTTAGATAGGGCGGGGGGGCCCGATGAGCAGTTCTTC. Residues: CASSLDRAGGPDEQFF.

This clonotype has a count of ten or more. The chain employs TRBV7-2 and TRBJ2-3; either TRBD1 or TRBD2 may supply D (6 bases each). Trimming pared 8 bases from V and 4 bases from J, leaving 16 bases between. Per the germline V gene, CDR1 is SGHTA and CDR2 is FQGNSA. The CDR3 extends over 14 amino acids. CDR3 residues: CASGKEGVADTQYF. CDR3 DNA sequence: TGTGCCAGCGGGAAGGAGGGGGTTGCAGATACGCAGTATTTT.

This clonotype is categorized as medium-sized. The V gene is TRBV4-1, the J gene TRBJ2-1, with D tentatively TRBD2 (6 bases). This CDR3 comprises 16 residues. Trimming pared 1 base from V and 7 bases from J, leaving 17 bases between. Germline V CDR1 and CDR2: MGHRA, YSYEKL. The CDR3 loop reads CASSQAPTGDENEQFF. Here the CDR3 DNA reads TGCGCCAGCAGCCAAGCTCCAACGGGAGACGAAAATGAGCAGTTCTTC.

This clonotype was seen repeatedly, ten times or more. The chain recombines TRBV7-6 with TRBJ2-7; possible D gene TRBD1, 6 bases. V was trimmed by 4 bases and J by 3 bases, leaving 13 bases between them. In germline, CDR1 is SGHVS, CDR2 FNYEAQ. CDR3 length: 14 residues. DNA of the CDR3: TGTGCCAGCAGCTCCCGGGACACGGACTACGAGCAGTACTTC. Its translation: CASSSRDTDYEQYF.

This clonotype showed up many times. The J gene is TRBJ1-5, the V gene TRBV5-5, with TRBD1 identical over 9 bases. Trimming cost V 4 bases and J 4 bases; bases outside gene matches: 6. Germline V gene data show CDR1 as SGHKS and CDR2 as YYEKEE (reference sequence). The CDR3 consists of 15 residues. As DNA, the CDR3 is TGTGCCAGCAGCCAACAGACAGGGGGAAATCAGCCCCAGCATTTT. It is translated as CASSQQTGGNQPQHF.

The CDR3 nucleotides read TGTGCCAGCAGCCCGGAGACAGGCCCGGCGGCAGATACGCAGTATTTT. Translating gives CASSPETGPAADTQYF. The rearrangement links TRBV5-4 to TRBJ2-3; D possibly corresponds to TRBD1 (6 bases). The CDR3 has 16 amino acids. Trimming removed 4 bases at V and 4 bases at J, with 19 bases between. Germline CDR1 is SGHNT and CDR2 is YYREEE (reference sequence).

There are many counts of this clonotype. This sequence joins TRBV7-2 and TRBJ2-5; D is perhaps TRBD1 (5 bases). With 5 bases removed from V and 7 bases from J, the gap between germline ends came to 23 bases. The length of the CDR3 is 16 residues. Germline-derived CDR1 and CDR2 are SGHTA and FQGNSA. The CDR3: CASSQRFRTGQGTQYF. As DNA, the CDR3 is TGTGCCAGCAGCCAGAGATTCCGGACGGGCCAGGGGACCCAGTACTTC.

This clonotype was counted ten times or more. The chain carries TRBV3-1 and TRBJ1-1; possibly TRBD1 for D (6 bases). V was trimmed by 5 bases and J by 4 bases, leaving 17 bases between them. The CDR3 has 15 residues. CDR1 LGHDT and CDR2 YNNKEL come from the germline V gene (reference sequence). The CDR3: CASSSGGRVGTEAFF. The CDR3 bases are TGTGCCAGCAGCTCCGGGGGCAGGGTGGGCACTGAAGCTTTCTTT.

DNA of the CDR3: TGTGCCACCAGTGATCTAGGACTGGGGAGGGATAAGACCGGGGAGCTGTTTTTT. It specifies CATSDLGLGRDKTGELFF. The chain carries TRBV24-1 and TRBJ2-2, with TRBD2 identical over 7 bases. Germline V CDR1 and CDR2: KGHDR, SFDVKD. The CDR3 runs to 18 residues. V shed 3 bases and J 5 bases; nucleotides not matched to a gene: 14.

This clonotype has at least ten counts. The chain links TRBV6-1 to TRBJ1-2; the D is unclear. CDR1 is MNHNS, CDR2 SASEGT, per germline. This CDR3 has 12 amino acids. Between the trimmed V and J ends, which lost 6 bases and 2 bases, there was a span of 7 bases. The CDR3 DNA is TGTGCCAGCAGGACGGGGAACTATGGCTACACCTTC. Translation: CASRTGNYGYTF.

This clonotype was recorded a few times. This chain links TRBV20-1 with TRBJ2-3, with TRBD2 identical over 10 bases. The length of the CDR3 is 13 residues. The germline V gene has CDR1 DFQATT and CDR2 SNEGSKA (reference sequence). With V trimmed by 6 bases and J by 1 base, 1 base remained unmatched. The CDR3 sequence is CSAGTSGTDTQYF. The CDR3 DNA reads TGCAGTGCCGGGACTAGCGGCACAGATACGCAGTATTTT.

This clonotype was picked up many times. The J gene is TRBJ1-6, the V gene TRBV14; 9 bases map to TRBD1. Germline lookup yields CDR1 SGHDN and CDR2 FVKESK. CDR3 size: 15 residues. The V gene end was trimmed by 4 bases and the J gene end by 9 bases; junction bases not matched to a gene: 7. CDR3 in amino acids: CASSPSGQGLSPLHF. The CDR3 DNA sequence: TGTGCCAGCAGCCCCTCGGGACAGGGTCTTTCACCCCTCCACTTT. Combining the CDR3 with reference TRBV14 and TRBJ1-6 gives the whole variable domain EAGVTQFPSHSVIEKGQTVTLRCDPISGHDNLYWYRRVMGKEIKFLLHFVKESKQDESGMPNNRFLAERTGGTYSTLKVQPAELEDSGVYFCASSPSGQGLSPLHFGNGTRLTVT.

This clonotype was recorded many times. The V gene is TRBV27, the J gene TRBJ2-7; D may be TRBD2 (5 bases). The ends were cut back, 3 bases at V and 4 bases at J, with 7 bases in the middle. The CDR3 has 12 residues. CDR1 is MNHEY, CDR2 SMNVEV, per germline (reference sequence). CDR3 nucleotides: TGTGCCAGCAGTTTTGGCGGGTACGAGCAGTACTTC. It encodes CASSFGGYEQYF.

This clonotype has ten or more counts. This chain uses TRBV12-3 or TRBV12-4 with TRBJ1-3; maybe TRBD1 (5 bases). V shed 7 bases and J shed 2 bases, with 18 bases lying between them. The CDR3 extends over 16 amino acids. In nucleotides, the CDR3 is TGTGCCAGCACCCTGGGGGTATCCCGTCCTGGAAACACCATATATTTT. Its protein product is CASTLGVSRPGNTIYF.

This clonotype has ten or more counts. The J gene is TRBJ2-2, the V gene TRBV12-3 or TRBV12-4, with D perhaps matching TRBD2 (6 bases). The CDR3 consists of 14 residues. The germline V and J ends were trimmed by 3 bases and 3 bases, with 8 bases remaining between them. CDR3 nucleotide sequence: TGTGCCAGCAGTTTCGGGGGTTACACCGGGGAGCTGTTTTTT. This gives the protein CASSFGGYTGELFF.

This clonotype appeared many times. The rearrangement uses TRBV7-2 and TRBJ2-7; the D call may be TRBD1 or TRBD2 (5 bases each). V was shortened by 5 bases and J by 5 bases, with 16 bases between the two germline ends. Germline V gene data show CDR1 as SGHTA and CDR2 as FQGNSA. CDR3 length: 14 residues. CDR3 region: CASSATGDEHEQYF. In DNA form, the CDR3 reads TGTGCCAGCAGCGCGACCGGGGACGAACACGAGCAGTACTTC.